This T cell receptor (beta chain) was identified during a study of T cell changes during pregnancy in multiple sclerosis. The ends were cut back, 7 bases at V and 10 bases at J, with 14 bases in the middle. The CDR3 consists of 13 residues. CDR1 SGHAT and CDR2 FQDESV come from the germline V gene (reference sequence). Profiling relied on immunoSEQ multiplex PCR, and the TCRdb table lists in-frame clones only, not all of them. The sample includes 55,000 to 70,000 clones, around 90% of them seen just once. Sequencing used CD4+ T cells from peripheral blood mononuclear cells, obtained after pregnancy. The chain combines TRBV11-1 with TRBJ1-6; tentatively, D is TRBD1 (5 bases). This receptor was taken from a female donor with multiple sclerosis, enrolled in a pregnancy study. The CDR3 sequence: CASTPDGGSPLHF. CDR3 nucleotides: TGTGCCAGCACCCCTGACGGGGGGTCACCCCTCCACTTT.